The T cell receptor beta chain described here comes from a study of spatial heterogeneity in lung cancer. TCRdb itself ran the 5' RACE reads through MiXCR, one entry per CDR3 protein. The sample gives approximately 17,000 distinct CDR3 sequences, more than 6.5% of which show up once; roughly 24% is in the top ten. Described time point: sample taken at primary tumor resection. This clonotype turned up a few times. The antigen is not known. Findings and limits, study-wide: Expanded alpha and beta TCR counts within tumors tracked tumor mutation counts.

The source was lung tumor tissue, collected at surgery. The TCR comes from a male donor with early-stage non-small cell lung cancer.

The CDR3 spells CASSSSRAGDSPLHF. The CDR3 coding sequence is TGTGCCAGCAGCTCCTCCCGAGCCGGAGATTCACCCCTCCACTTT. The genes are TRBV7-2 and TRBJ1-6; D unresolved. The CDR3 has 15 amino acids. Germline lookup yields CDR1 SGHTA and CDR2 FQGNSA. V was shortened by 4 bases and J by 8 bases, with 15 bases between the two germline ends.